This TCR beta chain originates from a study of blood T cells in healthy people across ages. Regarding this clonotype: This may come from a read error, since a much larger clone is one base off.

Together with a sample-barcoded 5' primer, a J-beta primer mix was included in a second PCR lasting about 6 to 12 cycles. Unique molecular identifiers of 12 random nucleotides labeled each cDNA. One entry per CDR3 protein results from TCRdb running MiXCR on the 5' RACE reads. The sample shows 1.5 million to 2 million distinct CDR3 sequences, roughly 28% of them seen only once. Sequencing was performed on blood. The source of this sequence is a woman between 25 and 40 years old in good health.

Here the CDR3 DNA reads TGCGCCAGCAGTGAACGGGAAGGGAAGCAGTACTTC. Translation: CASSEREGKQYF. The rearrangement uses TRBV10-1 and TRBJ2-5; tentative D call: TRBD2 (5 bases). In germline, CDR1 is WNHNN, CDR2 SYGVQD (reference sequence). The CDR3 runs 12 residues. V dropped 3 bases and J dropped 11 bases, with 13 bases sitting between them.